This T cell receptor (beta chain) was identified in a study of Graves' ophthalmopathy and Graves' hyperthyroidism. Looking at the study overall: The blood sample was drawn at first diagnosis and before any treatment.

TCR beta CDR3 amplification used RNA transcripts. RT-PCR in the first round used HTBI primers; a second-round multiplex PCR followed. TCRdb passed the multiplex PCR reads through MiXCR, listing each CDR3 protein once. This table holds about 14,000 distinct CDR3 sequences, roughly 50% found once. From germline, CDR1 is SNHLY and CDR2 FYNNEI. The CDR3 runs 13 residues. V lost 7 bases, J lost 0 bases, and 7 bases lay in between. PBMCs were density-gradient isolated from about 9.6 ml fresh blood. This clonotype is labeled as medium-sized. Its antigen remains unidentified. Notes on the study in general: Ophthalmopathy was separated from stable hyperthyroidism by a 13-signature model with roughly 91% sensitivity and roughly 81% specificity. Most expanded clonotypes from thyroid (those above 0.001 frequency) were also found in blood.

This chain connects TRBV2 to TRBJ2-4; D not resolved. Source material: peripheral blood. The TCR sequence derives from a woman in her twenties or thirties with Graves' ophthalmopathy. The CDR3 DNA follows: TGTGCCAGCACAAGGGAAGCCAAAAACATTCAGTACTTC. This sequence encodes CASTREAKNIQYF.